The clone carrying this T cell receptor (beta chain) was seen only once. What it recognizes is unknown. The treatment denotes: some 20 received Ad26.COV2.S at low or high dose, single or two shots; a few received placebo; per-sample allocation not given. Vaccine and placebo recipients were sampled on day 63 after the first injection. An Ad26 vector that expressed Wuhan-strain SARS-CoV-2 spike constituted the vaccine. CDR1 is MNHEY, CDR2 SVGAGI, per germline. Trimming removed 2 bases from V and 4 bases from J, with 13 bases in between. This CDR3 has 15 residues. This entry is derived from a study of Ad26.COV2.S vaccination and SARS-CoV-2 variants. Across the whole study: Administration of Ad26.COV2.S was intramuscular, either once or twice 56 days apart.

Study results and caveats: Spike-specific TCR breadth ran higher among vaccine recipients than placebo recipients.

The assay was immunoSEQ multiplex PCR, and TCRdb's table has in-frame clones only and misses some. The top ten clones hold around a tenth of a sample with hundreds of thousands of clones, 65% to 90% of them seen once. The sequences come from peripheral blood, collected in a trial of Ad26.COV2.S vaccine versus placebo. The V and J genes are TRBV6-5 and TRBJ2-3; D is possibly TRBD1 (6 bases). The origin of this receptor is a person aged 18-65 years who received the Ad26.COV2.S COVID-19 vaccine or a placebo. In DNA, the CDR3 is TGTGCCAGCAGTTACACAGGGTTGGTTGCAGATACGCAGTATTTT. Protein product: CASSYTGLVADTQYF.